The 2 T cell receptor beta chains presented below share a single source sample, sequenced in a study of cytomegalovirus exposure and HLA in healthy donors. Primers included in the PCR were 60 Vbeta and 13 Jbeta primers. The repertoire was sequenced with immunoSEQ multiplex PCR; TCRdb's copy has only in-frame clones and lacks some. The sample has tens of thousands of clones; 80% are singletons. What was sequenced was PBMCs. These TCRs come from a man aged 25 to 40 in good health and CMV-seropositive.

This chain uses TRBV4-1 with TRBJ1-6; 9 bases line up with TRBD1. Germline assignment: CDR1 MGHRA and CDR2 YSYEKL. The CDR3 contains 15 residues. V lost 5 bases, J lost 8 bases, and 7 bases stayed unmatched. Here the CDR3 DNA reads TGCGCCAGCAGCGAACAGGGGGCTCGTCATTCACCCCTCCACTTT. This sequence encodes CASSEQGARHSPLHF.

This clone showed up just once. The rearrangement joins TRBV28 to TRBJ2-7; D remains unclear. In germline, CDR1 is MDHEN, CDR2 SYDVKM. CDR3 length: 11 residues. V gave up 6 bases and J gave up 4 bases, with 7 bases separating them. The CDR3 nucleotides read TGTGCCAGCAGGTCAGGTTACGAGCAGTACTTC. This encodes CASRSGYEQYF. Full variable domain (missing parts from reference TRBV28 and TRBJ2-7): DVKVTQSSRYLVKRTGEKVFLECVQDMDHENMFWYRQDPGLGLRLIYFSYDVKMKEKGDIPEGYSVSREKKERFSLILESASTNQTSMYLCASRSGYEQYFGPGTRLTVT.